This entry features one TCR beta chain sequence. Its matching antigen is unknown. The record originates from a study of cytomegalovirus exposure and HLA in healthy donors. Overall study context: Early release data held around 80 million unique TCRs from HLA-typed donors. Findings and limits, study-wide: Earlier results showed most TCR beta V segments being productive about 90% or about 30% of the time. TCR beta chains associated with HLA were, in a later analysis, more clonally expanded than equally common others. Among TCR sequences, most were rare, though some public TCRs appeared in many donors.

Germline loops: CDR1 SGHTS, CDR2 YDEGEE. The V end was cut by 4 bases, the J end by 6 bases, with 19 bases between. The CDR3 is 16 residues long. Both 60 Vbeta primers and 13 Jbeta primers went into the PCR. The repertoire was sequenced with immunoSEQ multiplex PCR; TCRdb's copy has only in-frame clones and lacks some. The profile shows fewer than 130,000 clones, about 59% of them singletons. The specimen was PBMCs. The chain links TRBV5-8 to TRBJ1-4, with D possibly matching TRBD1 (6 bases). The TCR originated in a man between 25 and 39 years old in good health and CMV-seropositive. The CDR3 sequence: CASSGGLQGTHEKLFF. For the CDR3, the DNA is TGTGCCAGCAGCGGGGGACTACAGGGAACGCATGAAAAACTGTTTTTT.